This record concerns one TCR beta chain sequence. Its antigen is not known. The sample originates from a study of cytomegalovirus exposure and HLA in healthy donors. Study outcomes and limitations: Rarity marked most TCR sequences, yet some public TCRs occurred in many donors. According to the study, 160 or so TCR beta chains were cytomegalovirus-associated. The number of N-insertions in an Asian-associated ancestry cluster was reportedly below the approximately 700-donor mean in a later analysis.

The CDR3 is 16 residues long. Germline lookup yields CDR1 SGHTA and CDR2 FQGTGA. Trimming removed 5 bases from V and 7 bases from J; junction bases left unmatched: 9. The primer mix had 60 Vbeta and 13 Jbeta primers. Original processing notes: Per a later analysis, the number of unique TCR beta chains was roughly 80 million, of which 9 million to 14 million were shared. Measured with immunoSEQ multiplex PCR; TCRdb has only the in-frame clones, and not every one. That table is the source of V, J and clone size, and D and trimming were worked out from the DNA. The sample shows around 140,000 clones, around 78% of them seen only once.

Sequences were obtained from PBMCs. The TCR comes from a man aged 40-49 years in good health and CMV-seronegative. J is TRBJ2-2 and V is TRBV7-3; 11 positions agree with TRBD1. CDR3 sequence reads: CASSPRTGGAGGELFF. Written as DNA, the CDR3 is TGTGCCAGCAGCCCCCGGACAGGGGGCGCGGGCGGGGAGCTGTTTTTT.